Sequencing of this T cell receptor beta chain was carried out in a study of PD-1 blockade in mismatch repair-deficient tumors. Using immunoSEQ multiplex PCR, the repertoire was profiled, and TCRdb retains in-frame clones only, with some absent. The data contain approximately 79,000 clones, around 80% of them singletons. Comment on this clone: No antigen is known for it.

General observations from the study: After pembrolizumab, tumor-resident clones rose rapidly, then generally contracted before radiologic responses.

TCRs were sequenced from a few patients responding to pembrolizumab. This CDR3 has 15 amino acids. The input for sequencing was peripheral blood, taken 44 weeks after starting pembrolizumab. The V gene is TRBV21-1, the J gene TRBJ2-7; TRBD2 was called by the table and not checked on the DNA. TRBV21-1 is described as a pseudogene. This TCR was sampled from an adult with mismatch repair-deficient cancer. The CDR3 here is CASSNRREGPYEQYF. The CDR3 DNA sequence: TGTGCCAGCAGCAATAGACGGGAGGGCCCTTACGAGCAGTACTTC.